The clone carrying this T cell receptor (beta chain) was seen more than once but under ten times. Authors of the study amplified TCR beta CDR3 regions from RNA transcripts. TCR CDR3 regions were first amplified by RT-PCR with HTBI primers. TCRdb reprocessed the multiplex PCR reads via MiXCR and lists one record per CDR3 protein. This table holds almost 600,000 distinct CDR3 sequences, about 43% found once. The CDR3 is 13 amino acids. Per the germline V gene, CDR1 is MDHEN and CDR2 is SYDVKM. J was trimmed by 2 bases and V by 7 bases; bases with no gene match: 4. This sample is drawn from a study of T cells in Graves' hyperthyroidism and ophthalmopathy.

The rearrangement uses TRBV28 and TRBJ2-7; 8 bases fit TRBD2. Sequenced: peripheral blood or thyroid tissue (not recorded which). The receptor comes from a woman aged 18-29 years with Graves' hyperthyroidism. DNA of the CDR3: TGTGCCAGCACCTCGACTAGCGCCTACGAGCAGTACTTC. It yields the protein CASTSTSAYEQYF.